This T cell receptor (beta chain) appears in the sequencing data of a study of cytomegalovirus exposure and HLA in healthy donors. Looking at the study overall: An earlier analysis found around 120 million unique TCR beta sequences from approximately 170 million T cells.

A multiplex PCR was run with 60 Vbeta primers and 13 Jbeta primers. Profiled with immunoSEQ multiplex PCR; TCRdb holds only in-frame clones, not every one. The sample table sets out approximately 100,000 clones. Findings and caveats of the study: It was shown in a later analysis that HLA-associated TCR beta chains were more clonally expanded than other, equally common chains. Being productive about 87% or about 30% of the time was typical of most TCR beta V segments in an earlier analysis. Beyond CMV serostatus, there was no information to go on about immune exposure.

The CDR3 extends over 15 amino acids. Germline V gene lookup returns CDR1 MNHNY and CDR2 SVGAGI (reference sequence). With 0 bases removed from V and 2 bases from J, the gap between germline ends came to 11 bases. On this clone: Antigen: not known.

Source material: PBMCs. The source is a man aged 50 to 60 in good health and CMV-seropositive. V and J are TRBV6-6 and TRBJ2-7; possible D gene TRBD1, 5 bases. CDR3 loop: CASSYSRQPTYEQYV. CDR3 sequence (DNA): TGTGCCAGCAGTTACTCGAGACAGCCCACCTACGAGCAGTACGTC.